The 31 T cell receptor beta chains below were found in one sample sequenced in a study of preoperative IRX-2 immunotherapy in early breast cancer. Sequencing was performed with immunoSEQ multiplex PCR; in TCRdb, only in-frame clones are kept and a portion is missing. The sample records approximately 27,000 clones, 81% being singletons. Treatment given: preoperative locoregional IRX-2 cytokine immunotherapy. Sample: lymph node tissue, taken after IRX-2 immunotherapy. All receptors come from a human donor with breast cancer.

Only one count was recorded for this clone. The gene calls are TRBV7-5 and TRBJ2-3; TRBD1 is the table's D call, not checked against the DNA. TRBV7-5 is reported as a pseudogene. The CDR3 sequence is 15 residues long. The CDR3 DNA follows: TGTGCCAGCAGCCGGAGACAGGGGGTAGGAGATACGCAGTATTTT. Protein sequence: CASSRRQGVGDTQYF.

This clone appeared once. The rearrangement uses TRBV6-8 and TRBJ2-2; D is unresolved. Deletions cut 10 bases from V and 8 bases from J, with 17 bases between. In germline, CDR1 is MNHGY, CDR2 SAAAGT. The CDR3 runs to 13 residues. The chain's CDR3 is CAISLSQEGELFF. The CDR3, as DNA: TGTGCCATCAGCCTGTCCCAGGAAGGGGAGCTGTTTTTT.

This rearrangement joins TRBV25-1 to TRBJ1-4; 7 bases map to TRBD1. The germline gives CDR1 MGHDK, CDR2 SYGVNS. The CDR3 has 14 amino acids. J was trimmed by 10 bases and V by 3 bases; bases with no gene match: 8. CDR3 bases: TGTGCCAGCAGTGAGGGGACAGTACGGGGAAAACTGTTTTTT. The encoded protein is CASSEGTVRGKLFF. The variable domain in full, completed from reference TRBV25-1 and TRBJ1-4, reads EADIYQTPRYLVIGTGKKITLECSQTMGHDKMYWYQQDPGMELHLIHYSYGVNSTEKGDLSSESTVSRIRTEHFPLTLESARPSHTSQYLCASSEGTVRGKLFFGSGTQLSVL.

The V gene is TRBV14, the J gene TRBJ1-2, with TRBD1 identical over 7 bases. The germline gives CDR1 SGHDN, CDR2 FVKESK. V lost 2 bases and J lost 7; bases outside the gene matches: 7. This CDR3 is 14 amino acids long. This CDR3 is CASSQYQGEGGYTF. CDR3 in DNA: TGTGCCAGCAGCCAATACCAGGGGGAAGGTGGCTACACCTTC.

This chain connects TRBV7-6 to TRBJ1-3; D uncertain. Germline CDR1 is SGHVS and CDR2 is FNYEAQ. V shed 3 bases and J shed 2 bases, with 11 bases lying between them. This CDR3 is 15 amino acids long. CDR3 sequence reads: CASSLAVGTGNTIYF. CDR3 bases: TGTGCCAGCAGCTTGGCGGTTGGGACTGGAAACACCATATATTTT.

The chain employs TRBV6-8 and TRBJ2-5; possible D gene TRBD1, 6 bases. V lost 6 bases, J lost 5 bases, and 22 bases lay in between. Per germline, CDR1 MNHGY and CDR2 SAAAGT. The CDR3 spans 16 residues. The CDR3 sequence: CASRTGTKTPRETQYF. Here the CDR3 DNA reads TGTGCCAGCAGGACCGGGACAAAAACCCCTCGGGAGACCCAGTACTTC.

This clone was picked up one time. The chain recombines TRBV29-1 with TRBJ1-5; the match to TRBD1 covers 7 bases. Looked up from germline, CDR1 is SQVTM and CDR2 is ANQGSEA. The CDR3 has 13 amino acids. Trimming removed 6 bases from V and 3 bases from J; junction bases left unmatched: 5. The CDR3 loop reads CSVGTEVNQPQHF. As DNA, the CDR3 is TGCAGCGTCGGGACAGAAGTCAATCAGCCCCAGCATTTT.

The chain employs TRBV5-1 and TRBJ1-2, with 8 bases aligning to TRBD1. Germline trimming cut 3 bases from V and 0 bases from J; bases unmatched to any gene: 1. The CDR3 contains 14 residues. Germline V gene data show CDR1 as SGHRS and CDR2 as YFSETQ. CDR3: CASSSQGANYGYTF. The CDR3 DNA reads as TGCGCCAGCAGCTCACAGGGGGCTAACTATGGCTACACCTTC.

J is TRBJ1-5 and V is TRBV18; the match to TRBD1 covers 11 bases. The germline gives CDR1 KGHSH, CDR2 LQKENI. After removal of 3 bases from V and 5 bases from J, the junction contained 9 bases not matched to a gene. This CDR3 has 17 amino acids. The CDR3 region is CASSPRPRTGGDQPQHF. In DNA, the CDR3 is TGTGCCAGCTCACCCCGACCGAGGACAGGGGGCGATCAGCCCCAGCATTTT.

This clone was seen more than once but under ten times. The chain combines TRBV11-3 with TRBJ2-2; no firm D call. V gave up 3 bases and J gave up 3 bases, with 8 bases separating them. Looked up from germline, CDR1 is SGHNT and CDR2 is YENEEA. The length of the CDR3 is 14 residues. CDR3 nucleotides: TGTGCCAGCAGCTTCGGAATTTACACCGGGGAGCTGTTTTTT. Its protein product is CASSFGIYTGELFF.

The rearrangement links TRBV19 to TRBJ1-5; 7 bases match TRBD1. Germline trimming cut 10 bases from V and 7 bases from J; bases unmatched to any gene: 10. Germline loops: CDR1 LNHDA, CDR2 SQIVND (reference sequence). The CDR3 has 13 residues. CDR3 residues: CATNGQGQQPQHF. In DNA form, the CDR3 reads TGTGCCACGAACGGGCAGGGACAGCAGCCCCAGCATTTT.

J is TRBJ1-3 and V is TRBV5-1, with 9 bases lining up with TRBD1. This CDR3 is 19 amino acids long. J was trimmed by 4 bases and V by 0 bases; bases with no gene match: 14. Germline V gene lookup returns CDR1 SGHRS and CDR2 YFSETQ. The CDR3 region is CASSLVSFRDREAGNTIYF. CDR3 nucleotide sequence: TGCGCCAGCAGCTTGGTTAGCTTCCGGGACAGGGAGGCAGGAAACACCATATATTTT.

The chain couples TRBV19 to TRBJ2-3; TRBD2 matches 8 bases. CDR1 is LNHDA and CDR2 is SQIVND in the germline V gene (reference sequence). With 5 bases clipped from V and 4 bases from J, the junction kept 11 bases outside the gene matches. CDR3 length equals 16 residues. CDR3: CASSPSPGGPSDTQYF. For the CDR3, the DNA is TGTGCCAGTAGTCCCTCCCCGGGGGGGCCATCAGATACGCAGTATTTT.

The chain uses TRBV5-1 and TRBJ2-1; the match to TRBD2 covers 7 bases. With V trimmed by 0 bases and J by 7 bases, 10 bases remained unmatched. CDR3 size: 16 residues. The germline gives CDR1 SGHRS, CDR2 YFSETQ. CDR3 coding DNA: TGCGCCAGCAGCTTGGCCGGTAGCGGTAGCGGGAATGAGCAGTTCTTC. Translated: CASSLAGSGSGNEQFF.

The V and J genes are TRBV15 and TRBJ1-2; 8 bases are a match to TRBD1. V lost 1 base and J lost 8; bases outside the gene matches: 6. Germline values: CDR1 LNHNV, CDR2 YYDKDF (reference sequence). The CDR3 loop spans 14 amino acids. Written as DNA, the CDR3 is TGTGCCACCAGCAGAGGGACAGGGCCTTGGGGCTACACCTTC. Translating gives CATSRGTGPWGYTF. Combining the CDR3 with reference TRBV15 and TRBJ1-2 gives the whole variable domain DAMVIQNPRYQVTQFGKPVTLSCSQTLNHNVMYWYQQKSSQAPKLLFHYYDKDFNNEADTPDNFQSRRPNTSFCFLDIRSPGLGDTAMYLCATSRGTGPWGYTFGSGTRLTVV.

The chain carries TRBV6-8 and TRBJ2-2; 10 bases align to TRBD1. J was trimmed by 7 bases and V by 7 bases; bases with no gene match: 9. The length of the CDR3 is 15 residues. Germline V gives CDR1 MNHGY, CDR2 SAAAGT. CDR3 nucleotide sequence: TGTGCCAGCACCCTGGGACAGGGGATTAACGGGGAGCTGTTTTTT. This encodes CASTLGQGINGELFF.

The count of this clone is one. This chain links TRBV6-8 with TRBJ2-1; D is unresolved. The CDR3 loop spans 15 amino acids. V lost 9 bases and J lost 7, with 22 bases in between. CDR1 and CDR2 (germline): MNHGY, SAAAGT. CDR3 DNA sequence: TGTGCCAGGGTCCGGATGGGAAACAAGGGAAATGAGCAGTTCTTC. This translates into CARVRMGNKGNEQFF.

V is TRBV19 and J is TRBJ1-6; 9 bases align to TRBD1. Trimming removed 9 bases from V and 6 bases from J; junction bases left unmatched: 12. There are 16 residues in the CDR3. Germline CDR1 and CDR2: LNHDA and SQIVND (reference sequence). CDR3 bases: TGTGCCAGCAAAAATTGGGGACAGGGCATTAATTCACCCCTCCACTTT. This gives the protein CASKNWGQGINSPLHF.

Regarding this clone: The junction shows a germline mismatch at one end, possibly a read error. This rearrangement joins TRBV6-8 to TRBJ1-5; weak D call: TRBD1 (5 bases). This CDR3 region has 13 residues. Germline CDR1 reads MNHGY; CDR2 reads SAAAGT. In DNA, the CDR3 is TGTGCCATCAGTGCCGGGGCTGATCAGCCCCAGCATTTT. This codes for CAISAGADQPQHF.

The chain combines TRBV5-4 with TRBJ1-6; 8 bases map to TRBD1. This CDR3 has 17 amino acids. Germline V gene sequence: CDR1 SGHNT, CDR2 YYREEE (reference sequence). V dropped 4 bases and J dropped 9; count of bases not matched to a gene: 15. CDR3 protein: CASSPRSGDRGISPLHF. Written as DNA, the CDR3 is TGTGCCAGCAGCCCCAGATCGGGTGACAGGGGTATTTCACCCCTCCACTTT.

The chain carries TRBV6-8 and TRBJ2-1; perhaps TRBD2 as D (6 bases). This CDR3 has 13 amino acids. Trimming removed 6 bases at V and 4 bases at J, with 10 bases between. Germline V gene data show CDR1 as MNHGY and CDR2 as SAAAGT. The CDR3 coding sequence is TGTGCCAGCAGGGATGGGACTTACAATGAGCAGTTCTTC. It encodes CASRDGTYNEQFF.

V gene TRBV6-7 combines with J gene TRBJ2-4; D not resolved. TRBV6-7 is designated an ORF whose function remains uncertain. The V gene lost 7 bases and the J gene lost 9 bases, with 10 bases spanning the gap. The CDR3 runs 11 residues. CDR3 protein: CASTNFSIQYF. CDR3 coding DNA: TGTGCCAGCACCAACTTCAGCATTCAGTACTTC.

This chain joins TRBV6-7 and TRBJ2-7; D ambiguous. TRBV6-7 is designated an ORF whose function remains uncertain. The V gene lost 5 bases and the J gene lost 6 bases, with 8 bases spanning the gap. This CDR3 contains 11 residues. CDR3 loop: CASSDRFEQYV. CDR3 nucleotide sequence: TGTGCCAGCAGTGATAGGTTCGAGCAGTACGTC.

The gene calls are TRBV19 and TRBJ1-5; 7 bases align to TRBD1. The V gene's germline CDR1 is LNHDA and CDR2 SQIVND (reference sequence). This CDR3 region has 15 residues. V lost 6 bases, J lost 4 bases, and 9 bases stayed unmatched. In DNA form, the CDR3 reads TGTGCCAGTAGCCCTAGACAGGGCCCGAATCAGCCCCAGCATTTT. This codes for CASSPRQGPNQPQHF.

The V call is TRBV6-8, the J call TRBJ1-1, with no clear D. Per germline, CDR1 MNHGY and CDR2 SAAAGT. The V end lost 9 bases, the J end lost 4 bases, and 15 bases lay between the germline ends. The CDR3 consists of 13 residues. This CDR3 reads CASSMGQATEAFF. CDR3 bases: TGTGCCAGTAGTATGGGCCAAGCCACTGAAGCTTTCTTT.

J is TRBJ2-3 and V is TRBV29-1, with D maybe TRBD2 (6 bases). Germline lookup yields CDR1 SQVTM and CDR2 ANQGSEA. This CDR3 is built from 16 residues. Trimming pared 8 bases from V and 1 base from J, leaving 22 bases between. CDR3 bases: TGCAGCTTCCGGGGGTCAGGAATCAAGGGCACAGATACGCAGTATTTT. This encodes CSFRGSGIKGTDTQYF.

The chain uses TRBV6-8 and TRBJ2-7; D unresolved. This CDR3 region has 12 residues. V was trimmed by 6 bases and J by 3 bases, leaving 9 bases between them. Germline values: CDR1 MNHGY, CDR2 SAAAGT. The CDR3 DNA reads as TGTGCCAGCAGCCGGACCCACTACGAGCAGTACTTC. Residues: CASSRTHYEQYF.

The J gene is TRBJ1-6, the V gene TRBV23-1; no clear D. TRBV23-1 is filed as an ORF, its function uncertain. The CDR3 covers 13 residues. Trimming shortened V by 0 bases and J by 10 bases, and 7 bases separated the two germline ends. In DNA form, the CDR3 reads TGCGCCAGCAGTCAATCTATGGAATCACCCCTCCACTTT. This encodes CASSQSMESPLHF.

The genes are TRBV6-8 and TRBJ1-5; 9 positions agree with TRBD1. V gave up 10 bases and J gave up 5 bases; unmatched junction bases: 12. This CDR3 is built from 15 residues. CDR1 and CDR2 from the germline V gene are MNHGY and SAAAGT. The DNA for the CDR3 is TGTGCCATCTGGGGGGGACAGGGAATCGATCAGCCCCAGCATTTT. Translating it yields CAIWGGQGIDQPQHF.

This chain connects TRBV10-2 to TRBJ2-5; possibly TRBD2 for D (6 bases). V was shortened by 9 bases and J by 5 bases, with 16 bases between the two germline ends. Germline V gene sequence: CDR1 WSHSY, CDR2 SAAADI. The CDR3 covers 13 residues. This CDR3 reads CASAGLGGETQYF. The CDR3 nucleotides read TGCGCCAGTGCGGGTCTTGGGGGGGAGACCCAGTACTTC.

This clone was picked up one time. The V gene is TRBV19, the J gene TRBJ2-2; a weak D match, TRBD2 (5 bases). V lost 7 bases and J lost 6, with 18 bases in between. The CDR3 runs 15 residues. Germline CDR1 and CDR2: LNHDA and SQIVND (reference sequence). The CDR3 protein is CASTPGNLHPGELFF. CDR3 sequence (DNA): TGTGCCAGTACCCCGGGGAACCTTCACCCCGGGGAGCTGTTTTTT.